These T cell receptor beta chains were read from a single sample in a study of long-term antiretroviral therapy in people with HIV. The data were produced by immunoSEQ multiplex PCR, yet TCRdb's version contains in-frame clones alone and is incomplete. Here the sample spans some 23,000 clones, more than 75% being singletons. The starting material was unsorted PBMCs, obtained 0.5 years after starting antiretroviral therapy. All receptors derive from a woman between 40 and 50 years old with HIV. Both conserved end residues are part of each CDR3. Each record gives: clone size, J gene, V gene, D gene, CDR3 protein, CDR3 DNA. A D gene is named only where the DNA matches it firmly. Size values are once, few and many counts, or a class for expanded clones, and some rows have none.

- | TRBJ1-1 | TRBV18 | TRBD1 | CASSPREGGMTEAFF | TGTGCCAGCTCACCACGGGAAGGGGGCATGACTGAAGCTTTCTTT
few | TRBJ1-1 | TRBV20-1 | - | CSARSGAEAFF | TGCAGTGCTAGGTCCGGGGCTGAAGCTTTCTTT
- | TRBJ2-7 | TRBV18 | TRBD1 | CASSPSGQGAGEQYF | TGTGCCAGCTCACCATCGGGACAGGGGGCTGGTGAGCAGTACTTC
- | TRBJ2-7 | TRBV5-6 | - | CASSSDLYEQYF | TGTGCCAGCAGTTCCGACCTTTACGAGCAGTACTTC
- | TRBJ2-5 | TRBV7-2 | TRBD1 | CASSRWTGRETQYF | TGTGCCAGCAGCCGCTGGACAGGGAGGGAGACCCAGTACTTC
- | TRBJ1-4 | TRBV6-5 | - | CASSMTRRNEKLFF | TGTGCCAGCAGCATGACACGCCGGAATGAAAAACTGTTTTTT
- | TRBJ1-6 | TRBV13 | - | CASSASSYNSPLHF | TGTGCCAGCTCGGCTAGCTCCTATAATTCACCCCTCCACTTT
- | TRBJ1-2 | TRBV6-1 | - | CASSASRDGNYGYTF | TGTGCCAGCAGTGCGTCCCGGGACGGTAACTATGGCTACACCTTC
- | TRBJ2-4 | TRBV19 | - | CASSMPFKAKNIQYF | TGTGCCAGTAGTATGCCCTTTAAAGCCAAAAACATTCAGTACTTC
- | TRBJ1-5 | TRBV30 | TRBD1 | CAARTGFNQPQHF | TGTGCCGCCCGGACAGGGTTCAATCAGCCCCAGCATTTT
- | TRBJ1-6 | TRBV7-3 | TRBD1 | CASSLEAGGNSPLHF | TGTGCCAGCAGCTTAGAGGCAGGGGGGAATTCACCCCTCCACTTT
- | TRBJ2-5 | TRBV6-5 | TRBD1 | CASSRTGPPETQYF | TGTGCCAGCAGTCGGACAGGCCCCCCGGAGACCCAGTACTTC
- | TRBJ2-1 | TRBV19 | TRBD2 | CASSPSGGIRNEQFF | TGTGCCAGTAGTCCGAGCGGGGGTATCCGGAATGAGCAGTTCTTC
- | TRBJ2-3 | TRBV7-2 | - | CASSSPGGTDTQYF | TGTGCCAGCAGCTCGCCAGGGGGCACAGATACGCAGTATTTT
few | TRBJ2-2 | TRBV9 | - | CASSAVGGGTGELFF | TGTGCCAGCAGCGCAGTGGGTGGGGGAACCGGGGAGCTGTTTTTT
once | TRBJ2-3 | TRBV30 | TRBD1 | CAWGERNRGVDTQYF | TGTGCCTGGGGGGAGAGGAACAGGGGAGTAGATACGCAGTATTTT
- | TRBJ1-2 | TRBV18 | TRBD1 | CASSGDSNYGYTF | TGTGCCAGCTCAGGGGACAGTAACTATGGCTACACCTTC